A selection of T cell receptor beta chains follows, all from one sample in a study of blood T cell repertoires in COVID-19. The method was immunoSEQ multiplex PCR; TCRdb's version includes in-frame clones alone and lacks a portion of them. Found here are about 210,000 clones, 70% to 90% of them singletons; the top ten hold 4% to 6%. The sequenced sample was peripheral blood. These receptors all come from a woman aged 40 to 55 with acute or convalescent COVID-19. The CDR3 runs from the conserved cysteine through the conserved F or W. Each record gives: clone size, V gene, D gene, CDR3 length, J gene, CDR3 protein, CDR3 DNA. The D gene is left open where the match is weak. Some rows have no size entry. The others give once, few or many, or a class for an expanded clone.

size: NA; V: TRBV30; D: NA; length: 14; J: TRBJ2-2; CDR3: CAWSGGGLAGELFF; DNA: TGTGCCTGGAGTGGTGGAGGACTCGCCGGGGAGCTGTTTTTT
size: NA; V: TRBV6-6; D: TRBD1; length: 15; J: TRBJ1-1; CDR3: CASIPTGTLNTEAFF; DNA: TGTGCCAGCATACCGACAGGGACACTGAACACTGAAGCTTTCTTT
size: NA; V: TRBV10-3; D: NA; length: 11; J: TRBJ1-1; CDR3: CAIGQGTEAFF; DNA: TGTGCCATCGGGCAGGGGACTGAAGCTTTCTTT
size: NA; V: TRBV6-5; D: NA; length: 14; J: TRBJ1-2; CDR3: CASSKLGEDYGYTF; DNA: TGTGCCAGCAGCAAACTAGGGGAGGACTATGGCTACACCTTC
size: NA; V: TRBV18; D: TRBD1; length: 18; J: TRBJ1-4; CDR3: CASSPLLITRDREGKLFF; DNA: TGTGCCAGCTCACCGCTTCTTATAACGAGGGACAGGGAGGGAAAACTGTTTTTT
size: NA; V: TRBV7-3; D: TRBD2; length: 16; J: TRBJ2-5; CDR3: CASSLSSGGGQETQYF; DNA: TGTGCCAGCAGCTTATCAAGCGGGGGGGGTCAAGAGACCCAGTACTTC
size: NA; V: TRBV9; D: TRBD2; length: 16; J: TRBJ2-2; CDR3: CASSVYVSGTSGELFF; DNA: TGTGCCAGCAGCGTATATGTTTCGGGGACTAGCGGGGAGCTGTTTTTT
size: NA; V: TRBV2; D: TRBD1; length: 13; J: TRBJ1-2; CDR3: CATPTTGQDGYTF; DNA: TGTGCCACCCCGACGACAGGGCAAGATGGCTACACCTTC
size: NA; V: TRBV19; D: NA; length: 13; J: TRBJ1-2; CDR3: CASSAQGTYGYTF; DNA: TGTGCCAGTAGTGCACAGGGAACCTATGGCTACACCTTC
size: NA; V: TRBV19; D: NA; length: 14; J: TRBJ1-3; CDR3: CASSRAGQGNTIYF; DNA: TGTGCCAGTAGTAGAGCAGGGCAAGGAAACACCATATATTTT
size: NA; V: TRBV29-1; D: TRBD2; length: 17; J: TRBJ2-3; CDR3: CSVEGGGGGPNTDTQYF; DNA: TGCAGCGTTGAAGGGGGTGGCGGGGGTCCAAACACAGATACGCAGTATTTT
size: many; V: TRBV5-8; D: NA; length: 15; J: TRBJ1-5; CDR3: CASSADGVSNQPQHF; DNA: TGTGCCAGCAGCGCAGACGGAGTTAGCAATCAGCCCCAGCATTTT
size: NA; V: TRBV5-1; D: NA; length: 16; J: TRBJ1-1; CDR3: CASSFLAGAQSTEAFF; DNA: TGCGCCAGCAGCTTCTTGGCTGGGGCGCAGAGCACTGAAGCTTTCTTT
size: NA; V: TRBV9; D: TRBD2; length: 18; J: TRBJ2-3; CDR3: CASSRAGDLSGIPDTQYF; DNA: TGTGCCAGCAGCCGTGCGGGGGACTTGAGCGGGATACCAGATACGCAGTATTTT
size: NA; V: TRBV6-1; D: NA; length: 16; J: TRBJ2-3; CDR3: CASSEDLGVYTDTQYF; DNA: TGTGCCAGCAGTGAAGATCTAGGGGTCTACACAGATACGCAGTATTTT
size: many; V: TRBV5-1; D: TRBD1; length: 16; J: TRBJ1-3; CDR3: CASSSNPGTAGNTIYF; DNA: TGCGCCAGCAGCTCCAATCCGGGGACAGCTGGAAACACCATATATTTT
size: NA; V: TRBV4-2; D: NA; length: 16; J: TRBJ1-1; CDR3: CASSKRTPGDGTEAFF; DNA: TGTGCCAGCAGCAAACGAACTCCAGGGGACGGCACTGAAGCTTTCTTT
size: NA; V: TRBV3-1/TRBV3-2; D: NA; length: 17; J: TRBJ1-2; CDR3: CASSRSTGTGPRDGYTF; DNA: TGTGCCAGCAGCCGCTCCACAGGGACGGGACCTCGCGATGGCTACACCTTC
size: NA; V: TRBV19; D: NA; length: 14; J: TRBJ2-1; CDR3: CASSLVDGGNEQFF; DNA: TGTGCCAGTAGTCTCGTGGACGGCGGGAATGAGCAGTTCTTC
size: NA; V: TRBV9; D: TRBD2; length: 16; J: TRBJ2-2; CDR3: CASSQGLAGYTGELFF; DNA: TGTGCCAGCAGCCAGGGACTAGCGGGGTATACCGGGGAGCTGTTTTTT
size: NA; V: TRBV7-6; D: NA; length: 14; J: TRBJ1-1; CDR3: CASRGIQGSTEAFF; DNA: TGTGCCAGCAGGGGTATCCAGGGATCCACTGAAGCTTTCTTT
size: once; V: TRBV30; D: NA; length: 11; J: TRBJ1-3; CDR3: CAWGAQNTIYF; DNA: TGTGCCTGGGGGGCACAGAACACCATATATTTT
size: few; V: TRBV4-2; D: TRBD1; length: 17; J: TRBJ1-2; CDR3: CASSQDQDRGLFYGYTF; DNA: TGTGCCAGCAGCCAAGATCAAGACAGGGGGCTCTTTTATGGCTACACCTTC
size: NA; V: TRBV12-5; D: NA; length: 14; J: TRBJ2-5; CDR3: CASGLGGPQETQYF; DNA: TGTGCTAGTGGTTTGGGAGGGCCCCAAGAGACCCAGTACTTC
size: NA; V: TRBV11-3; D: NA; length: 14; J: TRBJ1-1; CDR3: CASTSRGSDTEAFF; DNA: TGTGCCAGCACCTCTAGAGGGTCCGACACTGAAGCTTTCTTT
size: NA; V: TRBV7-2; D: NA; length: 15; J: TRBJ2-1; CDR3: CASSSHGGPYNEQFF; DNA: TGTGCCAGCAGCTCGCACGGGGGGCCCTACAATGAGCAGTTCTTC
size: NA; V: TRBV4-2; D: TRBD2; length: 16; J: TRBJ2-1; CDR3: CASSQDWGGSRSEQFF; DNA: TGTGCCAGCAGCCAAGATTGGGGGGGAAGTAGGAGTGAGCAGTTCTTC
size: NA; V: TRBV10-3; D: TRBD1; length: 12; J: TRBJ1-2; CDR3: CANYGQAAGYTF; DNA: TGTGCCAACTACGGACAGGCGGCCGGCTACACCTTC
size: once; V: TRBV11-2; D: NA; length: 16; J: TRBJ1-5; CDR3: CASSPEAVGNHYPQHF; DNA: TGTGCCAGCAGCCCGGAAGCGGTGGGGAATCATTACCCCCAGCATTTT
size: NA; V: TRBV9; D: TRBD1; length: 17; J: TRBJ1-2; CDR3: CASSVGTGPPPNYGYTF; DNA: TGTGCCAGCAGCGTAGGGACAGGGCCCCCTCCTAACTATGGCTACACCTTC
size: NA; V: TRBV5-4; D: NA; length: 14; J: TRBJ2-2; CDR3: CASSFRTVTGELFF; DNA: TGTGCCAGCAGCTTTAGGACAGTCACCGGGGAGCTGTTTTTT
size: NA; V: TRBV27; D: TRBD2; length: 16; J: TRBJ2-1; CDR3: CASSLGTSGVKGEQFF; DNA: TGTGCCAGCAGTCTCGGGACTAGCGGGGTCAAGGGTGAGCAGTTCTTC
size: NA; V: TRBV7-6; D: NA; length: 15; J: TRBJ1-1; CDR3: CASSLVTGESTEAFF; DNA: TGTGCCAGCAGCTTAGTGACGGGAGAGAGCACTGAAGCTTTCTTT
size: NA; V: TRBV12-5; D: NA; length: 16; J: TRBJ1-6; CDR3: CASGLSWDQGYSPLHF; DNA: TGTGCTAGTGGTTTGTCGTGGGATCAGGGGTACTCACCCCTCCACTTT
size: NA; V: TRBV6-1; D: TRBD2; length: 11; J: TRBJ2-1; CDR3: CASSEGGGWFF; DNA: TGTGCCAGCAGTGAAGGCGGGGGGTGGTTCTTC
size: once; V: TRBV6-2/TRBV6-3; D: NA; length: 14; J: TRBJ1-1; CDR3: CASSYSIGVTEAFF; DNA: TGTGCCAGCAGTTACTCGATTGGAGTGACTGAAGCTTTCTTT
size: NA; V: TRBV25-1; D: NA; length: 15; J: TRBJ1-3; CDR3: CASSVGTSAGNTIYF; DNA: TGTGCCAGCAGCGTTGGGACTTCGGCTGGAAACACCATATATTTT
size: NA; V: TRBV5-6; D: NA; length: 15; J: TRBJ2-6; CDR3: CASSLRGGGANVLTF; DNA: TGTGCCAGCAGCCTCAGAGGGGGAGGGGCCAACGTCCTGACTTTC
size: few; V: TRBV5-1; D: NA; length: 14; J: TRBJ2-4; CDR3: CASSRGFGGNIQYF; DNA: TGCGCCAGCAGCAGGGGCTTCGGGGGAAACATTCAGTACTTC
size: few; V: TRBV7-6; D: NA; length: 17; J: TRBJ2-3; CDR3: CASSHNGGTLAGDTQYF; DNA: TGTGCCAGCAGCCACAACGGCGGGACGCTGGCGGGAGATACGCAGTATTTT
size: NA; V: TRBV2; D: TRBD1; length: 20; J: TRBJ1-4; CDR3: CASRRSRGGQGTTIGEKLFF; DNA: TGTGCCAGCAGACGCTCGAGGGGGGGACAGGGGACGACCATTGGTGAAAAACTGTTTTTT
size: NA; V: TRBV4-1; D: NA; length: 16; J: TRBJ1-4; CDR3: CASSQPLTGNNEKLFF; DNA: TGCGCCAGCAGCCAACCCTTAACAGGGAATAATGAAAAACTGTTTTTT
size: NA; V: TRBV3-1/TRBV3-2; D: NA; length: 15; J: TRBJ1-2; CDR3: CASSQERGANYGYTF; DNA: TGTGCCAGCAGCCAAGAGCGGGGGGCTAACTATGGCTACACCTTC
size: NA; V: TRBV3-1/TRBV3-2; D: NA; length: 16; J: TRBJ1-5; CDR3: CASSQDSSRSNQPQHF; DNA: TGTGCCAGCAGCCAAGATTCCTCCCGTAGCAATCAGCCCCAGCATTTT
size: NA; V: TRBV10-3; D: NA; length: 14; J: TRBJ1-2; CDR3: CAIKERSDSYGYTF; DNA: TGTGCCATCAAAGAAAGGTCGGACAGCTATGGCTACACCTTC
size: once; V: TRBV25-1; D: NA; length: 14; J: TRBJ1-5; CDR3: CASALAGGNQPQHF; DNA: TGTGCCAGCGCCCTCGCGGGCGGCAATCAGCCCCAGCATTTT
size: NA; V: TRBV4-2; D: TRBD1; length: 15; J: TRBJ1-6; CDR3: CASSQDRDSRRSLHF; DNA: TGTGCCAGCAGCCAAGACCGGGACAGCCGGCGATCCCTCCACTTT
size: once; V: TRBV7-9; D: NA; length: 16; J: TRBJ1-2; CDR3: CASTPGRGHTNYGYTF; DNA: TGTGCCAGCACCCCCGGTCGAGGACATACGAACTATGGCTACACCTTC
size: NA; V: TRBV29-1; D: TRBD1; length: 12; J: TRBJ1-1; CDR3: CSVRQGGAEAFF; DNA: TGCAGCGTTCGACAGGGTGGCGCTGAAGCTTTCTTT